This T cell receptor (beta chain) comes out of a study of T cell responses to AZD1222 COVID-19 vaccine. Study-level results: The span of vaccine-associated CD4 TCRs extended across spike, with dominance at 160-218 and 743-854.

A remark on this clone: Its antigen is not known.

This table comes from immunoSEQ multiplex PCR, and its TCRdb copy is limited to in-frame clones, with some not included. The repertoire consists of 130,000 or so clones, with about 79% occurring once and the leading ten covering about a quarter. Trimming at V came to 0 bases and at J to 3 bases, leaving 7 bases not matched to a gene. CDR1 SGHRS and CDR2 YFSETQ come from the germline V gene. The CDR3 covers 16 residues. The rearrangement links TRBV5-1 to TRBJ2-7, with TRBD2 identical over 9 bases. This clonotype originated in an adult who received the AZD1222 COVID-19 vaccine. Material: peripheral blood, obtained 28 days after the second AZD1222 dose. CDR3 nucleotides: TGCGCCAGCAGCTTGGGAGTAGCGGGGGTTTACTACGAGCAGTACTTC. Translation gives CASSLGVAGVYYEQYF.